Listed below are T cell receptor beta chains from one sample, sequenced in a study of beta chain features in type 1 diabetes. Profiled with immunoSEQ multiplex PCR; TCRdb holds only in-frame clones, not every one. This table holds around 150,000 clones, roughly 60% found once. The sequenced sample was naive CD4+ T cells from blood. These receptors came from a man aged 25-45 years with type 1 diabetes. CDR3s include the opening cysteine and the closing phenylalanine or tryptophan. A D gene is named only where the DNA matches it firmly. A clone size is listed for some rows: how often the clone was seen (once, few, many), or a class if it is expanded.

CASQGQGDSYEQYF	TGTGCCAGTCAAGGACAGGGGGATTCCTACGAGCAGTACTTC	NA	TRBD1	TRBV2	TRBJ2-7
CSVKDRWRDTEAFF	TGCAGCGTTAAGGACAGATGGAGGGACACTGAAGCTTTCTTT	NA	NA	TRBV29-1	TRBJ1-1
CASSDLGHLTDTQYF	TGTGCCAGCAGTGACTTGGGACATCTCACAGATACGCAGTATTTT	NA	NA	TRBV9	TRBJ2-3
CASSQERGPRETQYF	TGCGCCAGCAGCCAAGAACGGGGGCCACGCGAGACCCAGTACTTC	NA	NA	TRBV4-3	TRBJ2-5
CSVAQSQETQYF	TGCAGCGTTGCACAGTCCCAAGAGACCCAGTACTTC	NA	NA	TRBV29-1	TRBJ2-5
CASSSQDSLNEQYF	TGTGCCAGCAGCTCTCAGGATAGTCTGAACGAGCAGTACTTC	NA	NA	TRBV7-9	TRBJ2-7
CATNGGTLVTEAFF	TGTGCCACCAACGGGGGTACACTGGTGACTGAAGCTTTCTTT	NA	NA	TRBV15	TRBJ1-1
CSVQWAFNEKLFF	TGCAGCGTGCAATGGGCCTTTAATGAAAAACTGTTTTTT	few	NA	TRBV29-1	TRBJ1-4
CAYTNRIQETQYF	TGTGCCTATACTAACCGGATCCAAGAGACCCAGTACTTC	few	NA	TRBV30	TRBJ2-5
CASSLTRDTQYF	TGTGCCAGCAGCTTAACCAGAGATACGCAGTATTTT	NA	NA	TRBV7-2	TRBJ2-3
CASSLAGAKTDTQYF	TGTGCCAGCAGCTTAGCCGGGGCTAAGACAGATACGCAGTATTTT	NA	NA	TRBV11-2	TRBJ2-3
CASSLWVDNEQFF	TGCGCCAGCAGCCTGTGGGTGGACAATGAGCAGTTCTTC	NA	NA	TRBV5-1	TRBJ2-1
CSVANRGETQYF	TGCAGCGTCGCGAACAGGGGAGAGACCCAGTACTTC	few	TRBD1	TRBV29-1	TRBJ2-5
CAWSVNRDNEQFF	TGTGCCTGGAGTGTAAACCGGGACAATGAGCAGTTCTTC	NA	NA	TRBV30	TRBJ2-1
CASSQTGVDGYTF	TGTGCCAGCAGCCAGACAGGAGTCGATGGCTACACCTTC	few	NA	TRBV7-9	TRBJ1-2
CASSFSRAGANVLTF	TGTGCCAGCAGCTTTTCTCGGGCAGGGGCCAACGTCCTGACTTTC	NA	NA	TRBV7-9	TRBJ2-6
CASSGPRAGLYNEQFF	TGTGCCAGCAGCGGACCTCGGGCAGGCCTCTACAATGAGCAGTTCTTC	NA	NA	TRBV5-6	TRBJ2-1
CASTHPNRGAQYF	TGTGCCAGCACCCACCCCAACAGGGGGGCCCAGTACTTC	NA	TRBD1	TRBV7-2	TRBJ2-5
CASSPEEETQYF	TGTGCCAGCTCACCAGAGGAGGAGACCCAGTACTTC	NA	NA	TRBV18	TRBJ2-5
CSVGRGKEKLFF	TGCAGCGTTGGCCGCGGGAAAGAAAAACTGTTTTTT	NA	NA	TRBV29-1	TRBJ1-4
CASSLGGSRGYGYTF	TGTGCCAGCAGCCTCGGCGGAAGCCGCGGCTATGGCTACACCTTC	few	NA	TRBV9	TRBJ1-2
CAISGEGSTNEKLFF	TGTGCCATCAGTGGCGAGGGGAGCACTAATGAAAAACTGTTTTTT	few	NA	TRBV10-3	TRBJ1-4
CASSPDRGNQPQHF	TGCGCCAGCAGCCCCGACAGGGGCAATCAGCCCCAGCATTTT	few	TRBD1	TRBV4-3	TRBJ1-5
CSARGSRNTTGELFF	TGCAGCGCCAGGGGGTCCCGGAACACCACCGGGGAGCTGTTTTTT	NA	TRBD1	TRBV29-1	TRBJ2-2
CASSDLAGEKNEQFF	TGTGCCAGCAGCGATCTAGCGGGGGAAAAAAATGAGCAGTTCTTC	NA	TRBD2	TRBV14	TRBJ2-1
CASSLTGGYEQYF	TGTGCCAGCAGTTTAACAGGGGGCTACGAGCAGTACTTC	few	TRBD1	TRBV27	TRBJ2-7
CASSARAEAFF	TGTGCCAGCAGTGCCAGGGCCGAAGCTTTCTTT	NA	NA	TRBV2	TRBJ1-1
CASSPDRNTGYTF	TGTGCCAGCAGCCCAGATCGAAATACGGGCTACACCTTC	NA	NA	TRBV4-2	TRBJ1-2
CASSSTSIEQFF	TGTGCCAGCAGCTCCACTAGCATAGAGCAGTTCTTC	NA	NA	TRBV5-4	TRBJ2-1
CASSLANGDEQFF	TGTGCCAGCAGCCTGGCCAACGGGGATGAGCAGTTCTTC	few	NA	TRBV14	TRBJ2-1